These 3 T cell receptor beta chains came from one sample sequenced in a study of circulating and synovial CD4+ cells in juvenile arthritis. Measured with immunoSEQ multiplex PCR; TCRdb has only the in-frame clones, and not every one. The sample carries 30,000 or so clones, 90% to 95% recorded once. The sequenced material came from CD4+ T cells from blood. The receptors originated from a human donor with juvenile idiopathic arthritis.

The gene calls are TRBV11-2 and TRBJ2-3; D gene uncertain. The CDR3 totals 15 residues. Trimming stripped 3 bases from V and 6 bases from J, with 16 bases between. Germline CDR1 SGHAT, CDR2 FQNNGV. The CDR3 nucleotides read TGTGCCAGCAGCTTGGGCCCTACAGATGGGGATACGCAGTATTTT. Its translation: CASSLGPTDGDTQYF.

V gene TRBV5-1 combines with J gene TRBJ1-3; D unresolved. The CDR3 consists of 16 residues. Trimming removed 4 bases from V and 0 bases from J, with 14 bases in between. Germline V lookup: CDR1 SGHRS, CDR2 YFSETQ. CDR3 region: CASSPGSGSSGNTIYF. In DNA, the CDR3 is TGCGCCAGCAGCCCCGGGTCGGGGAGCTCTGGAAACACCATATATTTT.

This clone was picked up one time. The genes are TRBV7-8 and TRBJ2-7; TRBD2 is a possible D gene (5 bases). V lost 5 bases, J lost 7 bases, and 12 bases lay in between. The CDR3 loop spans 12 amino acids. From germline, CDR1 is SGHVS and CDR2 FQNEAQ. The DNA of the CDR3 is TGTGCCAGCAGCACGGACTTGGGAGAGCAGTACTTC. Translation: CASSTDLGEQYF.